This TCR beta chain was retrieved from a study of cytomegalovirus exposure and HLA in healthy donors. With 60 Vbeta and 13 Jbeta primers, the PCR was carried out. Measured with immunoSEQ multiplex PCR; TCRdb has only the in-frame clones, and not every one. The data show about 90,000 clones, around 78% seen once. The germline gives CDR1 LNHDA, CDR2 SQIVND (reference sequence). The CDR3 is 15 residues long. Study-wide points: Associated with cytomegalovirus, according to the listing, were 150 to 200 TCR beta chains. Previous analysis showed most TCR beta V segments were productive about 87% or about 30% of the time. Sequencing artifact likely explains a cluster of highly shared sequence variants. In a later analysis, specific HLA alleles were associated with 15,000 to 20,000 TCR beta sequences at a 0.05 false discovery rate.

On this clone itself: What it recognizes is unknown.

The sequence came from a woman aged 40 to 55 in good health and CMV-seropositive. The chain uses TRBV19 and TRBJ2-5; possible D gene TRBD1, 7 bases. The DNA end lines up better with TRBJ2-7; the J call may be wrong. The sample comprised PBMCs. DNA for the CDR3: TGTGCCAGTATGGGGAGGAGGGACAGCGCCTACGAGCAGTACTTC. Encoded protein: CASMGRRDSAYEQYF.